This TCR beta chain came from a study of beta chain features in type 1 diabetes. Study background: Sorted cells examined across all samples numbered 107,917,701. Points from the study as a whole: For type 1 diabetes patients, VDJ junctions showed fewer insertions and more deletions. Shorter templates might be favored by PCR, and equally so in patients and in controls.

The sequenced template was cDNA made from the entire isolated RNA. Clones were sequenced by immunoSEQ multiplex PCR, and TCRdb holds only the in-frame ones, with some missing. Of approximately 380,000 clones listed, approximately 15% are singletons. Note on this clone: Its antigen is still unknown.

The trim removed 5 bases at V and 5 bases at J, leaving 4 bases unmatched. Germline CDR1 is SGHTA and CDR2 is FQGNSA. This CDR3 comprises 13 residues. V and J are TRBV7-2 and TRBJ2-5; 8 nucleotides match TRBD1. This receptor was taken from a woman between 18 and 29 years old in good health. The source material was naive CD4+ T cells from blood. The CDR3 loop reads CASSLTGVETQYF. CDR3 coding DNA: TGTGCCAGCAGCCTGACAGGGGTGGAGACCCAGTACTTC. Drawing the rest from reference TRBV7-2 and TRBJ2-5, the complete variable domain is GAGVSQSPSNKVTEKGKDVELRCDPISGHTALYWYRQSLGQGLEFLIYFQGNSAPDKSGLPSDRFSAERTGGSVSTLTIQRTQQEDSAVYLCASSLTGVETQYFGPGTRLLVL.